These 8 T cell receptor beta chains were all obtained from the same sample, sequenced in a study of early T cells in non-severe SARS-CoV-2 infection. TCRdb independently ran MiXCR on the 5' RACE reads; one entry per CDR3 protein. Of about 60,000 distinct CDR3 sequences listed, around 13% are singletons. Specimen: whole blood. The receptors derive from an adult who was a healthcare worker with PCR-confirmed SARS-CoV-2 infection or an uninfected control (not recorded which).

This clonotype was seen at least ten times. The chain combines TRBV3-1 with TRBJ1-5, with D perhaps matching TRBD1 (6 bases). This CDR3 comprises 13 residues. Looked up from germline, CDR1 is LGHDT and CDR2 is YNNKEL (reference sequence). V was shortened by 2 bases and J by 7 bases, with 9 bases between the two germline ends. The CDR3 DNA sequence: TGTGCCAGCAGCCAATCAGGGGACCAGCCCCAGCATTTT. This codes for CASSQSGDQPQHF.

V gene TRBV29-1 combines with J gene TRBJ1-1, with D possibly matching TRBD1 (6 bases). CDR3 length: 13 amino acids. Per germline, CDR1 SQVTM and CDR2 ANQGSEA. V was trimmed by 6 bases and J by 3 bases, leaving 14 bases between them. Written as DNA, the CDR3 is TGCAGCGTGAGTCTGGGGGCGGACACTGAAGCTTTCTTT. It encodes CSVSLGADTEAFF.

J is TRBJ2-7 and V is TRBV13, with a possible D match to TRBD2 (7 bases). V was shortened by 5 bases and J by 5 bases, with 22 bases between the two germline ends. CDR1 is PRHDT, CDR2 FYEKMQ, per germline (reference sequence). The CDR3 contains 16 residues. The DNA of the CDR3 is TGTGCCAGCAGCCAAGACCTCGACCGGGGGGCCCACGAGCAGTACTTC. As protein: CASSQDLDRGAHEQYF.

V usage is TRBV7-9 and J usage is TRBJ2-2; no reliable D call. The length of the CDR3 is 15 residues. The V and J ends lost 0 bases and 7 bases respectively, with 12 bases between them. Germline V lookup: CDR1 SEHNR, CDR2 FQNEAQ (reference sequence). The DNA for the CDR3 is TGTGCCAGCAGCTTAGCAATCGAAATGGGCGGGGAGCTGTTTTTT. Protein: CASSLAIEMGGELFF. Full variable domain (missing parts from reference TRBV7-9 and TRBJ2-2): DTGVSQNPRHKITKRGQNVTFRCDPISEHNRLYWYRQTLGQGPEFLTYFQNEAQLEKSRLLSDRFSAERPKGSFSTLEIQRTEQGDSAMYLCASSLAIEMGGELFFGEGSRLTVL.

The chain uses TRBV5-1 and TRBJ2-7, with TRBD2 matching 13 bases. From germline, CDR1 is SGHRS and CDR2 YFSETQ. This CDR3 has 14 amino acids. V was clipped by 4 bases and J by 6 bases; unmatched bases: 4. CDR3 bases: TGCGCCAGCAGCCCGGGGACTAGCGGGGCCGAGCAGTACTTC. Protein product: CASSPGTSGAEQYF.

J is TRBJ2-3 and V is TRBV7-2; TRBD2 matches 9 bases. CDR3 length equals 15 residues. Germline V lookup: CDR1 SGHTA, CDR2 FQGNSA. V was clipped by 4 bases and J by 6 bases; unmatched bases: 8. CDR3 sequence (DNA): TGTGCCAGCAGCTACCAGCGGGGGGATTTTGATACGCAGTATTTT. Translating it yields CASSYQRGDFDTQYF.

At least ten counts were recorded for this clonotype. The junction does not match germline at one end; this may be a read error. This CDR3 is CAISDGLSDEQYF. CDR3 in DNA: TGTGCCATCAGTGACGGACTCTCCGACGAGCAGTACTTC. This chain links TRBV10-3 with TRBJ2-7, with a tentative D call TRBD2 (5 bases). The CDR3 consists of 13 residues. The germline CDR1 and CDR2 sequences are ENHRY and SYGVKD.

This rearrangement joins TRBV7-8 to TRBJ2-1, with TRBD2 as a possible D gene (5 bases). Germline loops: CDR1 SGHVS, CDR2 FQNEAQ. The V end lost 1 base, the J end lost 8 bases, and 15 bases lay between the germline ends. The CDR3 consists of 15 residues. CDR3 region: CASSLGNINSDEQFF. For the CDR3, the DNA is TGTGCCAGCAGCTTAGGCAATATAAATAGCGATGAGCAGTTCTTC.